The 30 T cell receptor beta chains in this list originate from one sample, sequenced in a study of T cells expressing NK-cell markers. From the 5' RACE reads, TCRdb lists one entry per CDR3 protein and no DNA. Its clone listing holds a few hundred thousand distinct CDR3 sequences. The specimen sequenced was blood T cells: a sorted CD56 or NKG2C T cell subset, CD4+ or CD8+ T cells, or bulk PBMC T cells (not recorded which). The receptors stem from a man aged 18-70 years in good health.

The chain couples TRBV18 to TRBJ1-1. Germline V gene lookup returns CDR1 KGHSH and CDR2 LQKENI. CDR3 length equals 15 residues. The CDR3 region is CASSPEQLTNTEAFF.

The chain employs TRBV10-3 and TRBJ2-2. This CDR3 has 14 residues. Germline V lookup: CDR1 ENHRY, CDR2 SYGVKD. The CDR3: CAIRTGSTTGELFF.

V gene TRBV20-1 combines with J gene TRBJ1-2. This CDR3 region has 12 residues. From germline, CDR1 is DFQATT and CDR2 SNEGSKA (reference sequence). The CDR3 spells CSARVLSYGYTF.

This chain connects TRBV5-1 to TRBJ2-1; the TRBD1 assignment by TCRdb is unverifiable without DNA. Per germline, CDR1 SGHRS and CDR2 YFSETQ. The CDR3 spans 14 residues. The CDR3 loop reads CASSLVGGAAEQFF. Drawing the rest from reference TRBV5-1 and TRBJ2-1, the complete variable domain is KAGVTQTPRYLIKTRGQQVTLSCSPISGHRSVSWYQQTPGQGLQFLFEYFSETQRNKGNFPGRFSGRQFSNSRSEMNVSTLELGDSALYLCASSLVGGAAEQFFGPGTRLTVL.

V and J are TRBV9 and TRBJ2-6. Germline loops: CDR1 SGDLS, CDR2 YYNGEE. CDR3 length: 16 residues. CDR3 region: CASSVSTLSGANVLTF.

The chain recombines TRBV24-1 with TRBJ1-1; as DNA is missing, the TRBD1 call by TCRdb cannot be tested. This CDR3 region has 14 residues. Germline CDR1 is KGHDR and CDR2 is SFDVKD. The CDR3 sequence: CATSGYRGDTEAFF.

The chain links TRBV6-5 to TRBJ1-1; TCRdb returns TRBD1, unconfirmable since there is no DNA. The CDR3 has 11 amino acids. Per germline, CDR1 MNHEY and CDR2 SVGAGI. CDR3 in amino acids: CASTTGSEAFF.

V usage is TRBV11-2 and J usage is TRBJ2-5; TCRdb returns TRBD2, unconfirmable since there is no DNA. The CDR3 consists of 18 residues. Germline V gives CDR1 SGHAT, CDR2 FQNNGV. The chain's CDR3 is CASSRGLAGGHSQETQYF.

V usage is TRBV5-1 and J usage is TRBJ2-3; the TCRdb D gene call, TRBD1, has no DNA to confirm it. Germline V lookup: CDR1 SGHRS, CDR2 YFSETQ. The CDR3 is 16 amino acids. This CDR3 is CASSLAGGPNTDTQYF.

The V gene is TRBV7-9, the J gene TRBJ2-7; TCRdb returns TRBD1, unconfirmable since there is no DNA. CDR3 size: 13 residues. Germline V lookup: CDR1 SEHNR, CDR2 FQNEAQ (reference sequence). CDR3 region: CATQTGNTYEQYF.

This chain joins TRBV6-6 and TRBJ1-2; with no DNA, the TCRdb D assignment of TRBD1 cannot be verified. The CDR3 is 13 amino acids. Per the germline V gene, CDR1 is MNHNY and CDR2 is SVGAGI (reference sequence). CDR3: CATRDREYYGYTF.

The J gene is TRBJ2-5, the V gene TRBV7-2; TCRdb gives TRBD1 as the D gene, but with no DNA this cannot be confirmed. The CDR3 has 15 amino acids. Germline V gene lookup returns CDR1 SGHTA and CDR2 FQGNSA. CDR3 sequence: CASSSTGLAGETQYF.

This rearrangement joins TRBV7-2 to TRBJ2-7; the D gene TCRdb calls, TRBD1, cannot be checked with no DNA. The CDR3 runs 15 residues. Germline V gene data show CDR1 as SGHTA and CDR2 as FQGNSA. The CDR3 spells CASSLVGTGDLEQYF.

The chain couples TRBV28 to TRBJ2-3; without DNA, the TCRdb call of TRBD1 cannot be checked. Germline-derived CDR1 and CDR2 are MDHEN and SYDVKM. This CDR3 is 19 amino acids long. The CDR3 protein is CASSSPVGGGTSSTDTQYF.

The J gene is TRBJ2-7, the V gene TRBV5-1; TCRdb gives TRBD1 as the D gene, but with no DNA this cannot be confirmed. This CDR3 spans 14 amino acids. Germline CDR1 is SGHRS and CDR2 is YFSETQ. CDR3 loop: CASSGPGMVYEQYF.

This sequence joins TRBV25-1 and TRBJ2-5; checking the TCRdb D call of TRBD1 is not possible without DNA. The germline V gene has CDR1 MGHDK and CDR2 SYGVNS. This CDR3 has 17 residues. This CDR3 reads CASSDLQGKGLQETQYF.

The chain carries TRBV12-3 or TRBV12-4 and TRBJ1-1; TCRdb picks TRBD1, but there is no DNA to check that call. This CDR3 region has 14 residues. The CDR3: CASRLGGWTAEAFF.

The genes are TRBV25-1 and TRBJ2-3; TCRdb returns TRBD1, unconfirmable since there is no DNA. The CDR3 is 13 amino acids. The V gene's germline CDR1 is MGHDK and CDR2 SYGVNS. CDR3 amino acids: CASSGQGRDTQYF.

V usage is TRBV28 and J usage is TRBJ1-2; the D call from TCRdb, TRBD1, cannot be confirmed without DNA. The CDR3 has 18 amino acids. The germline gives CDR1 MDHEN, CDR2 SYDVKM. CDR3 protein: CASSTTGYAIIGYYGYTF.

V usage is TRBV20-1 and J usage is TRBJ1-2; TCRdb reports TRBD1, a call that lacks DNA to check it against. Germline loops: CDR1 DFQATT, CDR2 SNEGSKA (reference sequence). The CDR3 has 13 amino acids. CDR3 residues: CSGKQGADYGYTF.

The genes are TRBV2 and TRBJ2-4; TCRdb outputs TRBD1, but without DNA this stays unchecked. The germline V gene encodes CDR1 SNHLY and CDR2 FYNNEI. CDR3 size: 17 residues. The CDR3 protein is CASSRVYRTLAKNIQYF.

The chain is built from TRBV12-3 or TRBV12-4 and TRBJ2-1; TCRdb's assignment of TRBD1 cannot be checked, as there is no DNA. The CDR3 runs to 13 residues. The CDR3 protein is CASSARGTYEQFF.

The chain couples TRBV3-1 to TRBJ2-5; TCRdb returns TRBD2, unconfirmable since there is no DNA. Germline V CDR1 and CDR2: LGHDT, YNNKEL (reference sequence). There are 12 residues in the CDR3. The CDR3 is CASSPTRETQYF.

The V gene is TRBV2, the J gene TRBJ1-2. The CDR3 is 13 amino acids. Looked up from germline, CDR1 is SNHLY and CDR2 is FYNNEI. CDR3 sequence: CARTTQTQYGYTF.

The chain recombines TRBV5-1 with TRBJ2-2; TCRdb outputs TRBD2, but without DNA this stays unchecked. The CDR3 has 13 amino acids. Germline CDR1 SGHRS, CDR2 YFSETQ. Here the CDR3 reads CASNMGRTGELFF.

The chain uses TRBV10-3 and TRBJ2-1. The CDR3 is 13 residues long. CDR1 and CDR2 from the germline V gene are ENHRY and SYGVKD. The CDR3 here is CAISEGPYNEQFF.

The rearrangement links TRBV29-1 to TRBJ2-1; TCRdb calls TRBD2, which cannot be checked without DNA. This CDR3 spans 20 amino acids. Germline V gene sequence: CDR1 SQVTM, CDR2 ANQGSEA. This CDR3 is CSALRRLGLAEESSYNEQFF.

The rearrangement joins TRBV29-1 to TRBJ2-2. CDR3 length equals 14 residues. Germline V gives CDR1 SQVTM, CDR2 ANQGSEA. The chain's CDR3 is CSVKTRMNTGELFF.

The chain employs TRBV3-1 and TRBJ2-2; checking the TCRdb D call of TRBD1 is not possible without DNA. Germline V gene sequence: CDR1 LGHDT, CDR2 YNNKEL (reference sequence). The CDR3 is 16 residues long. This chain's CDR3 is CASSTRTGAGTGELFF.

The chain joins TRBV5-6 to TRBJ1-1; TCRdb designates TRBD1, a call that cannot be tested without DNA. The CDR3 contains 15 residues. The germline V gene encodes CDR1 SGHDT and CDR2 YYEEEE. The CDR3 spells CASSLAGTGGLRAFF.